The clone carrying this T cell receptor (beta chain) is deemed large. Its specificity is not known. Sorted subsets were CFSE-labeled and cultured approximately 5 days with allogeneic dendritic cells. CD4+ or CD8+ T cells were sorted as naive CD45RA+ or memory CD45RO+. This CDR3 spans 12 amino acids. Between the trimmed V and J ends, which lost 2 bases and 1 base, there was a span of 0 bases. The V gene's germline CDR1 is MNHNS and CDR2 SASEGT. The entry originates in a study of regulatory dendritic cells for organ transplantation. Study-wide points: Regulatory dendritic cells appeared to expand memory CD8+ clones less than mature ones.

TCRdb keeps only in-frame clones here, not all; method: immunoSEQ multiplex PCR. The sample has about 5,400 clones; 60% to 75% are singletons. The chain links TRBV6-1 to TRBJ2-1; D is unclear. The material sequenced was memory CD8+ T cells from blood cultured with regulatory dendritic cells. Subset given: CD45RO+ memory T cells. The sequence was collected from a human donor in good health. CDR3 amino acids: CASSESYNEQFF. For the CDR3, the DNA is TGTGCCAGCAGTGAATCCTACAATGAGCAGTTCTTC.